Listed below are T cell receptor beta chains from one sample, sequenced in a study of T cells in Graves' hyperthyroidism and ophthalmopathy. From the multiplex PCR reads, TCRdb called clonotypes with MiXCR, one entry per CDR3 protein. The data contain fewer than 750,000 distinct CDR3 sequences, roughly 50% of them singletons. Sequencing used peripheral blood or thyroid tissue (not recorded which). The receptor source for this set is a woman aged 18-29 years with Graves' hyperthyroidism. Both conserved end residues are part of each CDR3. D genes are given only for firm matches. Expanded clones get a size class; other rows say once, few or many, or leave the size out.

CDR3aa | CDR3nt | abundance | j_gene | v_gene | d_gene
CASSQDRAGDTQYF | TGTGCCAGCAGCCAAGACAGGGCGGGAGATACGCAGTATTTT | - | TRBJ2-3 | TRBV16 | TRBD1
CASRQAGGETQYF | TGTGCCAGCAGGCAAGCAGGGGGGGAGACCCAGTACTTC | many | TRBJ2-5 | TRBV7-9 | -
CATSDSSGSSTDTQYF | TGTGCCACCAGTGATTCGAGTGGCAGTAGCACAGATACGCAGTATTTT | few | TRBJ2-3 | TRBV24-1 | -
CASSQGTGLNQPQHF | TGTGCCAGCAGCCAAGGGACAGGGTTGAATCAGCCCCAGCATTTT | many | TRBJ1-5 | TRBV3-1 | TRBD1
CASSLGWGGQETQYF | TGTGCCAGCAGCTTAGGCTGGGGGGGACAAGAGACCCAGTACTTC | many | TRBJ2-5 | TRBV7-2 | TRBD2
CSARDLLAGEQYF | TGCAGTGCTAGAGATTTGCTAGCGGGAGAGCAGTACTTC | - | TRBJ2-7 | TRBV20-1 | TRBD2
CASSLDPTGANVLTF | TGTGCCAGCAGCTTAGATCCAACTGGGGCCAACGTCCTGACTTTC | many | TRBJ2-6 | TRBV7-2 | -
CASGSPGDREGGYTF | TGTGCTAGTGGTTCACCTGGGGACAGGGAAGGCGGCTACACCTTC | few | TRBJ1-2 | TRBV12-5 | TRBD1
CSVELQTGSSYNEQFF | TGCAGCGTTGAACTCCAGACAGGGAGCTCCTACAATGAGCAGTTCTTC | - | TRBJ2-1 | TRBV29-1 | TRBD1
CASSPRNDRNNEKLFF | TGTGCCAGCAGCCCGAGAAACGACAGGAATAATGAAAAACTGTTTTTT | few | TRBJ1-4 | TRBV7-8 | -
CASSASRGTDNTEAFF | TGTGCCAGCAGTGCTAGCCGCGGGACAGACAACACTGAAGCTTTCTTT | - | TRBJ1-1 | TRBV11-2 | TRBD1
CSAKFRRVSTDTQYF | TGCAGTGCAAAGTTCCGGCGGGTATCCACAGATACGCAGTATTTT | - | TRBJ2-3 | TRBV20-1 | -
CASSVEQGTWGEQFF | TGTGCCAGCAGCGTAGAACAGGGTACCTGGGGTGAGCAGTTCTTC | - | TRBJ2-1 | TRBV9 | -
CASTYRELNTGELFF | TGTGCCAGCACCTACAGGGAATTGAACACCGGGGAGCTGTTTTTT | few | TRBJ2-2 | TRBV6-1 | -
CAISESGVNTEAFF | TGTGCCATCAGTGAGTCTGGGGTCAACACTGAAGCTTTCTTT | - | TRBJ1-1 | TRBV10-3 | -
CSSLEGATSYEQYF | TGCAGCAGTTTAGAGGGGGCCACCTCCTACGAGCAGTACTTC | - | TRBJ2-7 | TRBV29-1 | TRBD1
CASSLLRPGLVSAEQYF | TGTGCCAGCAGCTTACTGAGGCCGGGACTAGTGTCAGCCGAGCAGTACTTC | many | TRBJ2-7 | TRBV7-8 | TRBD2
CASSREGNQPQHF | TGTGCCAGCAGCCGGGAGGGCAATCAGCCCCAGCATTTT | many | TRBJ1-5 | TRBV7-2 | -
CSASRWWGKEKLFF | TGCAGTGCCTCCCGGTGGTGGGGGAAGGAAAAACTGTTTTTT | many | TRBJ1-4 | TRBV20-1 | -
CASSAWDSEKLFF | TGTGCCAGCAGTGCTTGGGACTCGGAAAAACTGTTTTTT | - | TRBJ1-4 | TRBV2 | -
CAIGTSHSYEQYF | TGTGCCATCGGGACTAGCCACTCCTACGAGCAGTACTTC | - | TRBJ2-7 | TRBV14 | TRBD2
CASRAGPGANVLTF | TGTGCCAGCCGTGCGGGTCCTGGGGCCAACGTCCTGACTTTC | few | TRBJ2-6 | TRBV2 | -
CSAWGQGTDTEAFF | TGCAGTGCTTGGGGACAGGGAACGGACACTGAAGCTTTCTTT | many | TRBJ1-1 | TRBV20-1 | TRBD1
CASSTRQGNYGYTF | TGTGCCAGCAGCACAAGACAGGGCAACTATGGCTACACCTTC | - | TRBJ1-2 | TRBV9 | TRBD1
CSVNTGAQETQYF | TGCAGCGTTAACACGGGAGCACAAGAGACCCAGTACTTC | - | TRBJ2-5 | TRBV29-1 | -
CSVPKDGGYTF | TGCAGCGTACCCAAGGACGGCGGCTACACCTTC | - | TRBJ1-2 | TRBV29-1 | -
CASSLGWNTEAFF | TGTGCCAGCAGCCTGGGATGGAACACTGAAGCTTTCTTT | many | TRBJ1-1 | TRBV7-9 | -
CASRFQREKRNTGELFF | TGTGCCAGCAGATTTCAGCGGGAGAAAAGGAACACCGGGGAGCTGTTTTTT | few | TRBJ2-2 | TRBV12-3/TRBV12-4 | TRBD2
CATGRTSGSGYTF | TGTGCCACCGGTCGGACTAGCGGGAGTGGCTACACCTTC | once | TRBJ1-2 | TRBV24-1 | -
CASSVWGGGAGELFF | TGTGCCAGCAGCGTATGGGGTGGGGGCGCCGGGGAGCTGTTTTTT | - | TRBJ2-2 | TRBV9 | -
CASSVLAGVTGELFF | TGTGCCAGCAGCGTACTAGCGGGAGTCACCGGGGAGCTGTTTTTT | - | TRBJ2-2 | TRBV7-2 | TRBD2
CASSELPGQGNYGYTF | TGTGCCAGCAGTGAATTACCGGGACAGGGAAACTATGGCTACACCTTC | few | TRBJ1-2 | TRBV6-1 | TRBD1
CASYRTSGVQETQYF | TGTGCCAGCTACCGGACTAGCGGAGTTCAAGAGACCCAGTACTTC | - | TRBJ2-5 | TRBV7-8 | TRBD2
CASSYGTGVYEQYF | TGTGCCAGCAGTTACGGGACAGGGGTCTACGAGCAGTACTTC | few | TRBJ2-7 | TRBV6-2/TRBV6-3 | TRBD1
CASSSKEDYGYTF | TGTGCCAGCAGCTCCAAAGAGGACTATGGCTACACCTTC | many | TRBJ1-2 | TRBV7-9 | -
CSASGLAGGRATGELFF | TGCAGCGCATCGGGCCTAGCGGGAGGGCGGGCCACCGGGGAGCTGTTTTTT | - | TRBJ2-2 | TRBV29-1 | TRBD2
CASYGGSYTEAFF | TGTGCCAGCTATGGGGGATCGTACACTGAAGCTTTCTTT | - | TRBJ1-1 | TRBV2 | -
CSASDWNSNQPQHF | TGCAGTGCTTCCGACTGGAATAGCAATCAGCCCCAGCATTTT | many | TRBJ1-5 | TRBV20-1 | -
CATPPRTGFLPANYGYTF | TGTGCCACCCCTCCTAGGACAGGGTTTCTCCCAGCTAACTATGGCTACACCTTC | - | TRBJ1-2 | TRBV24-1 | TRBD1
CASSPLGTSVYF | TGTGCCAGCAGCCCATTGGGGACTAGTGTGTACTTC | - | TRBJ2-5 | TRBV6-4 | TRBD2
CSARGLQGANVLTF | TGCAGTGCTAGAGGATTACAGGGGGCCAACGTCCTGACTTTC | - | TRBJ2-6 | TRBV20-1 | -
CASSLSGGQPQHF | TGTGCCAGCAGCTTATCAGGGGGCCAGCCCCAGCATTTT | many | TRBJ1-5 | TRBV7-3 | TRBD1
CASSLSGFNQPQHF | TGTGCCAGCAGCTTATCAGGTTTCAATCAGCCCCAGCATTTT | many | TRBJ1-5 | TRBV7-2 | -
CASSLLSTGSEQYF | TGTGCCAGCAGCTTATTGTCGACGGGCAGTGAGCAGTACTTC | once | TRBJ2-7 | TRBV7-2 | -
CASSAGQSSSYEQYF | TGTGCCAGCTCAGCGGGACAGTCATCCTCCTACGAGCAGTACTTC | - | TRBJ2-7 | TRBV18 | -
CSVVGGGYTF | TGCAGCGTTGTGGGGGGTGGCTACACCTTC | - | TRBJ1-2 | TRBV29-1 | -
CASSDNRGVTEAFF | TGTGCCAGCAGTGACAACAGGGGAGTCACTGAAGCTTTCTTT | few | TRBJ1-1 | TRBV27 | TRBD1
CASSLDRVNNSPLHF | TGTGCCAGCAGCTTAGACAGGGTGAATAATTCACCCCTCCACTTT | many | TRBJ1-6 | TRBV11-2 | -
CSARVSGGYSYEQYF | TGCAGTGCTAGGGTGTCTGGGGGGTACTCCTACGAGCAGTACTTC | - | TRBJ2-7 | TRBV20-1 | -
CAIEDGIFYEQYF | TGTGCCATTGAGGACGGGATCTTTTACGAGCAGTACTTC | many | TRBJ2-7 | TRBV7-9 | -
CASSPSTTSGWTYNEQYF | TGTGCCAGCAGCCCCAGTACGACTAGCGGGTGGACCTACAATGAGCAGTACTTC | - | TRBJ2-7 | TRBV7-9 | TRBD2
CASRGSEKLFF | TGTGCCAGCCGGGGTAGCGAAAAACTGTTTTTT | many | TRBJ1-4 | TRBV7-2 | -
CSARDLQGARTYNSPLHF | TGCAGTGCTAGAGATCTCCAGGGGGCGCGGACCTATAATTCACCCCTCCACTTT | - | TRBJ1-6 | TRBV20-1 | TRBD1
CASSPYDLTEMNTEAFF | TGTGCCAGCAGCCCCTATGACCTGACAGAAATGAACACTGAAGCTTTCTTT | many | TRBJ1-1 | TRBV7-2 | -
CASSEGPGANVLTF | TGTGCCAGCAGCGAGGGACCTGGGGCCAACGTCCTGACTTTC | many | TRBJ2-6 | TRBV7-6 | -
CASFGGPPYEQYF | TGTGCCAGCTTTGGAGGACCCCCCTACGAGCAGTACTTC | many | TRBJ2-7 | TRBV18 | -
CASAGGGDEQYF | TGTGCCAGCGCGGGAGGAGGTGACGAGCAGTACTTC | - | TRBJ2-7 | TRBV9 | TRBD2
CASSYSSGSLYEQYF | TGTGCCAGCAGTTACTCGAGCGGGAGCCTCTACGAGCAGTACTTC | many | TRBJ2-7 | TRBV6-5 | TRBD2